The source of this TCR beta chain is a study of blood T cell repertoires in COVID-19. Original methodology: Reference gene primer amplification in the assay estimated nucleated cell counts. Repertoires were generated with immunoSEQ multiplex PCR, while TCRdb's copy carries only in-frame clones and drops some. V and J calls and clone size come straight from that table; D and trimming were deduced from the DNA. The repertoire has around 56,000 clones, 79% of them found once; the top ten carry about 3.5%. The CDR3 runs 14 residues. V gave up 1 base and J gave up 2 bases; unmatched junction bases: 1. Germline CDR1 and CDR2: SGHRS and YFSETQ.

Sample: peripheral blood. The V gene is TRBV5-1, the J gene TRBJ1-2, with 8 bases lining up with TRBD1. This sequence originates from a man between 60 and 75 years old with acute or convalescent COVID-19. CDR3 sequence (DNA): TGCGCCAGCAGCTTGACAGGGGGAAACTATGGCTACACCTTC. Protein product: CASSLTGGNYGYTF.